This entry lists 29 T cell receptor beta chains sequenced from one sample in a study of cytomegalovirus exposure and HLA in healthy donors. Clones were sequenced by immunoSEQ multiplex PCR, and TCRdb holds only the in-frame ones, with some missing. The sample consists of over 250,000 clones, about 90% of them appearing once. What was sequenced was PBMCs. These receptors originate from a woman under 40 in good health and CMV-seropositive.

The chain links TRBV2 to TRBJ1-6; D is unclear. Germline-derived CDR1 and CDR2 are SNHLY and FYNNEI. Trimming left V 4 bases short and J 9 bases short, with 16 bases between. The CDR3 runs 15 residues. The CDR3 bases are TGTGCCAGCAGTGTAATTGCCGGAGAGGGTTCACCCCTCCACTTT. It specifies CASSVIAGEGSPLHF.

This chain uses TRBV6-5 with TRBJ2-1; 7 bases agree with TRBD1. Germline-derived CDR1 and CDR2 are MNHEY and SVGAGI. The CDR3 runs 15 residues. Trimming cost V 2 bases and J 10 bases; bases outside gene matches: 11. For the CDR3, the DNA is TGTGCCAGCAGTTACAGCAGGAAGGGGGCTTGGGAGCAGTTCTTC. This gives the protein CASSYSRKGAWEQFF.

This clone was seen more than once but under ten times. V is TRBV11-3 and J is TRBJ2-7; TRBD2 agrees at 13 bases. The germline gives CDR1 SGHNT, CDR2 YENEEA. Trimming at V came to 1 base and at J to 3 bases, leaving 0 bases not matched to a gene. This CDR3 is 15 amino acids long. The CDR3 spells CASSLGLAGGYEQYF. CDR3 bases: TGTGCCAGCAGCTTAGGACTAGCGGGAGGCTACGAGCAGTACTTC. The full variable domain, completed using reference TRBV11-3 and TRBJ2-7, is EAGVVQSPRYKIIEKKQPVAFWCNPISGHNTLYWYLQNLGQGPELLIRYENEEAVDDSQLPKDRFSAERLKGVDSTLKIQPAELGDSAVYLCASSLGLAGGYEQYFGPGTRLTVT.

CDR3 nucleotide sequence: TGTGCCAGCAGCCCTAGTGGGGGCGGTATGGACGGGATCTATGGCTACACCTTC. It encodes CASSPSGGGMDGIYGYTF. The chain employs TRBV7-2 and TRBJ1-2; possible D gene TRBD1, 6 bases. The CDR3 runs 18 residues. Germline V gives CDR1 SGHTA, CDR2 FQGNSA. Trimming took off 5 bases at V and 4 bases at J, with 26 bases between the two ends.

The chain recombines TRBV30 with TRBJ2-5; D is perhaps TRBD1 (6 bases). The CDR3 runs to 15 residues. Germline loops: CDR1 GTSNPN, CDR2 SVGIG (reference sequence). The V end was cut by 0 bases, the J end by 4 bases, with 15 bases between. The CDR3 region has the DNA TGTGCCTGGAGTGTTAGGACAGTGGAAGGAGAGACCCAGTACTTC. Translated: CAWSVRTVEGETQYF.

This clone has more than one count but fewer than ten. The CDR3 DNA reads TGTGCCAGCAGCTCAAGAGGTATTAGCGGAAGGAAAGAGACCCAGTACTTC. As protein: CASSSRGISGRKETQYF. This chain links TRBV7-6 with TRBJ2-5; TRBD2 is a possible D gene (6 bases). Trimming pared 4 bases from V and 3 bases from J, leaving 21 bases between. The CDR3 has 17 residues. CDR1 is SGHVS, CDR2 FNYEAQ, per germline.

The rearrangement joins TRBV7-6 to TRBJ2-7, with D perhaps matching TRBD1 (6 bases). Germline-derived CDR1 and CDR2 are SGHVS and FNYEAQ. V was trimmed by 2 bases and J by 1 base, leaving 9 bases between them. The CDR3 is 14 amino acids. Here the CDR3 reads CASSLTGQSYEQYF. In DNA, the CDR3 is TGTGCCAGCAGCTTAACCGGACAGTCCTACGAGCAGTACTTC.

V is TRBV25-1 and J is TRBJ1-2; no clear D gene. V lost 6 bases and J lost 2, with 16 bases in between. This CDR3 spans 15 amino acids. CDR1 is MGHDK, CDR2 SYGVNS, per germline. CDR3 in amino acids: CASSPIATSNYGYTF. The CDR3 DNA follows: TGTGCCAGCAGCCCAATCGCAACCAGCAACTATGGCTACACCTTC.

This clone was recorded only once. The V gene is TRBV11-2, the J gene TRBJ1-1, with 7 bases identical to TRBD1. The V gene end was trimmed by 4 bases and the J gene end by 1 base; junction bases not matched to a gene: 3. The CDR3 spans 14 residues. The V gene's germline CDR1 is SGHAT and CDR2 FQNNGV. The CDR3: CASSYRDRNTEAFF. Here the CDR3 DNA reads TGTGCCAGCAGCTACCGGGACAGGAACACTGAAGCTTTCTTT.

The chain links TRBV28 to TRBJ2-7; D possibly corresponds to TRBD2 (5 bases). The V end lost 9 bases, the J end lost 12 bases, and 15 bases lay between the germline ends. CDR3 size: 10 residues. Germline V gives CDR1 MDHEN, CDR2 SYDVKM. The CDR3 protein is CASFRGWLYF. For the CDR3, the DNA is TGTGCCAGTTTCCGCGGGTGGCTGTACTTC.

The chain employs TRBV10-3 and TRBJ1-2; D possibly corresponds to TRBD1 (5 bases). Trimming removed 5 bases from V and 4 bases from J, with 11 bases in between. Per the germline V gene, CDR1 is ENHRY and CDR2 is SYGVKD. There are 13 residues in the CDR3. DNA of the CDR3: TGTGCCATCAGTCAGACAGAGGGCTATGGCTACACCTTC. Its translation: CAISQTEGYGYTF.

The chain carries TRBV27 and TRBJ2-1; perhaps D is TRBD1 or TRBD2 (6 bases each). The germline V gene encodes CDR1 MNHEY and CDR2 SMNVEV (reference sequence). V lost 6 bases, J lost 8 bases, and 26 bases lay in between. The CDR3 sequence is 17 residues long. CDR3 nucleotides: TGTGCCAGCAGGCCTCAAAAGGGGGGCACGGGCCGACATGAGCAGTTCTTC. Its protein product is CASRPQKGGTGRHEQFF.

CDR3 DNA: TGTGCCAGCAGCCTATACGGGGGTACCGGGAACACTGAAGCTTTCTTT. This encodes CASSLYGGTGNTEAFF. The V gene is TRBV14, the J gene TRBJ1-1; D perhaps matches TRBD1 (5 bases). V lost 4 bases and J 1 base, leaving 16 bases between the germline ends. Germline loops: CDR1 SGHDN, CDR2 FVKESK. The CDR3 covers 16 residues.

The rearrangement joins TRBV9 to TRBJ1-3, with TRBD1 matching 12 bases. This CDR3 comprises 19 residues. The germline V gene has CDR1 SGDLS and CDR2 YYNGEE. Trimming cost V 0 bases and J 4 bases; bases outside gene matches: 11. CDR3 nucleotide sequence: TGTGCCAGCAGCGTAGATGCCGGGGGACAGGGGGCTAGAGGAAACACCATATATTTT. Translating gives CASSVDAGGQGARGNTIYF.

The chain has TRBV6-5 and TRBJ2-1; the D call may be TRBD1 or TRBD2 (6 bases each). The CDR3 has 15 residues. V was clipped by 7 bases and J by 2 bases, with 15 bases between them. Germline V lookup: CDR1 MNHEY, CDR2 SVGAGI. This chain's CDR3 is CASMRIRGAYNEQFF. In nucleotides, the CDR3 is TGTGCCAGCATGAGGATAAGGGGGGCCTACAATGAGCAGTTCTTC.

CDR3 region: CASSVSGTGNTIYF. The CDR3 bases are TGTGCCAGCAGCGTTTCAGGGACTGGAAACACCATATATTTT. The rearrangement uses TRBV9 and TRBJ1-3; D may be TRBD1 (5 bases). The CDR3 contains 14 residues. Per germline, CDR1 SGDLS and CDR2 YYNGEE. V dropped 2 bases and J dropped 2 bases, with 8 bases sitting between them.

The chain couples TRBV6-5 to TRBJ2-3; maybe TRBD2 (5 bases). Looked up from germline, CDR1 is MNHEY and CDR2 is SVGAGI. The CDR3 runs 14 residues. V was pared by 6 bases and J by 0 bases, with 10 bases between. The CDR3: CASRRTSSTDTQYF. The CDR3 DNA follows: TGTGCCAGCAGAAGGACTTCTAGCACAGATACGCAGTATTTT.

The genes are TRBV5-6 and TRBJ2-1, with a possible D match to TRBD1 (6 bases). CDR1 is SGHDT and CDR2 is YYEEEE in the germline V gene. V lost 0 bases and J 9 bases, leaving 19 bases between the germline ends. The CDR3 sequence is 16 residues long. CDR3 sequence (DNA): TGTGCCAGCAGCTTGGGGGGGCGCCAGGGTTCGTTTGAGCAGTTCTTC. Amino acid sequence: CASSLGGRQGSFEQFF.

The CDR3, as DNA: TGTGCCAGCAGCCAAGATTGGAGGGAACCGGGGGGCGAGCAGTACTTC. Protein: CASSQDWREPGGEQYF. V and J are TRBV4-2 and TRBJ2-7; 7 bases align to TRBD2. Germline V CDR1 and CDR2: LGHNA, YNFKEQ. J was trimmed by 6 bases and V by 0 bases; bases with no gene match: 11. The CDR3 is made up of 16 amino acids.

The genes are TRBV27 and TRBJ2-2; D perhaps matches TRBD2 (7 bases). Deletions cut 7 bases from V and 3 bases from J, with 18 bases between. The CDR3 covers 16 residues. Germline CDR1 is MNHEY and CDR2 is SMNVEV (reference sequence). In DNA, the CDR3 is TGTGCCAGCACTCGCCGGGGGGCAGGGGACACCGGGGAGCTGTTTTTT. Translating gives CASTRRGAGDTGELFF.

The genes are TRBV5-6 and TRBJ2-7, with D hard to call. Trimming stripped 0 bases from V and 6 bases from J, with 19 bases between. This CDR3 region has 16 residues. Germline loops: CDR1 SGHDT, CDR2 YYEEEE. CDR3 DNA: TGTGCCAGCAGCTTGGAGGTAGGTAGGGCTTCAGGCGAGCAGTACTTC. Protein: CASSLEVGRASGEQYF. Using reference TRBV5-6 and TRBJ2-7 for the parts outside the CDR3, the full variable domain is DAGVTQSPTHLIKTRGQQVTLRCSPKSGHDTVSWYQQALGQGPQFIFQYYEEEERQRGNFPDRFSGHQFPNYSSELNVNALLLGDSALYLCASSLEVGRASGEQYFGPGTRLTVT.

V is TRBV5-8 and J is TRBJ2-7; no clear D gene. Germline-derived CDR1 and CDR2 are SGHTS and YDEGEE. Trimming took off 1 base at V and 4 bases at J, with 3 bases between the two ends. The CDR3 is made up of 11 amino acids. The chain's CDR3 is CASSLMYEQYF. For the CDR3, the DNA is TGTGCCAGCAGCTTGATGTACGAGCAGTACTTC.

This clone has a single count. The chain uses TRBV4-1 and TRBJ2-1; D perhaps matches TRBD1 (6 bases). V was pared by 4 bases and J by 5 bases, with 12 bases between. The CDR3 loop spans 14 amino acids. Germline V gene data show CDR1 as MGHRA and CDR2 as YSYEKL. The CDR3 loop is CASSRFQGNNEQFF. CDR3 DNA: TGCGCCAGCAGCCGTTTCCAGGGGAACAATGAGCAGTTCTTC.

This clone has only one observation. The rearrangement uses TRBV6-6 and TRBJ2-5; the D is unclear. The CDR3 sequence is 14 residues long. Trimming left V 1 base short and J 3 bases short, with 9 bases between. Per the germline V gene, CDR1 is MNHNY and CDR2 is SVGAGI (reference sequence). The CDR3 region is CASSYLQMKETQYF. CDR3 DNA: TGTGCCAGCAGTTACTTACAGATGAAAGAGACCCAGTACTTC.

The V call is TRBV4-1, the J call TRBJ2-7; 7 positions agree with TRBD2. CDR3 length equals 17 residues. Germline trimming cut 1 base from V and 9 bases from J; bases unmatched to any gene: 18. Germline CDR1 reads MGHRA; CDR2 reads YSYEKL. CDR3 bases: TGCGCCAGCAGCCAAGTCTCTAATGCGCCTAGCGGAGACGTGCAGTACTTC. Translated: CASSQVSNAPSGDVQYF.

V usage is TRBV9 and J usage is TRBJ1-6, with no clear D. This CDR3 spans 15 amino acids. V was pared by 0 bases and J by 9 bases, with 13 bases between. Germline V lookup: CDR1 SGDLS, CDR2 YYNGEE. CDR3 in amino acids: CASSVGSTGLSPLHF. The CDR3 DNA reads TGTGCCAGCAGCGTAGGGTCGACCGGCCTTTCACCCCTCCACTTT.

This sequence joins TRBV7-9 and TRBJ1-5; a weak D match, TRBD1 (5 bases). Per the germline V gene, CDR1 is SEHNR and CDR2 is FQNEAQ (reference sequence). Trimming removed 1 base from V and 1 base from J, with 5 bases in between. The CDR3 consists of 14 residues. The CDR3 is CASSLGDSNQPQHF. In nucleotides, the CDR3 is TGTGCCAGCAGCTTAGGGGACAGCAATCAGCCCCAGCATTTT.

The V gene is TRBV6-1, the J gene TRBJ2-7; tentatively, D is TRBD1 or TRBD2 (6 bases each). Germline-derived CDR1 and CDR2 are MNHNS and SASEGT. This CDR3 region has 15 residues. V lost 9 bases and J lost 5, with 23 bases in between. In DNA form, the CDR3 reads TGTGCCAGTCGAGGGGGGCCAGGGTCAATAAACGAGCAGTACTTC. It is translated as CASRGGPGSINEQYF.

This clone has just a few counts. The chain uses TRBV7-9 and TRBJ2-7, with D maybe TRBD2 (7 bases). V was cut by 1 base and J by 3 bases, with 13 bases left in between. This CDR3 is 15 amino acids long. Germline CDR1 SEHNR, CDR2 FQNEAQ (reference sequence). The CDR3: CASSLGWGGNYEQYF. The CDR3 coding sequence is TGTGCCAGCAGCTTAGGCTGGGGGGGCAACTACGAGCAGTACTTC.